This T cell receptor beta chain was found in a study of shared clonotypes between healthy human individuals. Regarding the study as a whole: In contrast to clonotypes shared by all four donors, non-shared clonotypes had lower generation probabilities. Sampling covered blood only; tissue repertoires likely differ. It was observed that approximately 5% of naive CD4 clonotypes were shared across a handful of donors.

Repertoires were generated with immunoSEQ multiplex PCR, while TCRdb's copy carries only in-frame clones and drops some. The table records roughly 2.4 million clones, around 95% of them present only once. For this clone: What it binds is unknown.

A CD45RA+ naive subset and a CD45RA-negative memory subset were split from CD4+ cells. The CDR3 length is 14 residues. The chain uses TRBV1 and TRBJ1-2. TRBV1 is given as a pseudogene. This clonotype was sampled from a man aged 18 to 35 in good health. The sequenced material came from naive CD4+ T cells sorted from blood. Subset in this sample: CD45RA+ positively selected. The CDR3 DNA sequence: TGCACCAGCAGCCAAGTGAAAGGGTGCTATGGCTACACCTTC. Translating it yields CTSSQVKGCYGYTF.